The 27 T cell receptor beta chains below come from one sample, sequenced in a study of T cell repertoires in cytomegalovirus infection. TCRdb passed the reads through MiXCR, listing each CDR3 protein once. The sample lists about 890,000 distinct CDR3 sequences, around 29% occurring once. Which antigens these TCRs recognize remains unknown. The sequencing here drew on cultured CD8+ T cells from PBMCs, taken from culture after CMV antigen stimulation. All receptors derive from a human donor in good health (CMV status not recorded). Some clones in this sample may be carry-over from other donors' samples.

The chain is built from TRBV2 and TRBJ2-2; tentatively, D is TRBD1 or TRBD2 (6 bases each). This CDR3 contains 18 residues. Trimming shortened V by 5 bases and J by 0 bases, and 19 bases separated the two germline ends. Looked up from germline, CDR1 is SNHLY and CDR2 is FYNNEI. The CDR3 reads CASSFPLGGQPNTGELFF. CDR3 bases: TGTGCCAGCAGTTTTCCATTGGGGGGCCAGCCGAACACCGGGGAGCTGTTTTTT.

In its sample, this clonotype was seen a few times. This sequence joins TRBV20-1 and TRBJ2-3; 14 positions match TRBD2. The V and J ends lost 0 bases and 1 base, in that order; junction bases with no gene match: 6. This CDR3 is built from 18 residues. Germline V CDR1 and CDR2: DFQATT, SNEGSKA (reference sequence). CDR3 bases: TGCAGTGCTAGAGATGATTTGGGACTAGCGGGGGGCACAGATACGCAGTATTTT. It yields the protein CSARDDLGLAGGTDTQYF.

This clonotype was seen more than once but under ten times. As DNA, the CDR3 is TGTGCCAGCCTAGGCCGGGTGGGGAACACTGAAGCTTTCTTT. It specifies CASLGRVGNTEAFF. This chain links TRBV2 with TRBJ1-1; D call uncertain. The V gene lost 8 bases and the J gene lost 1 base, with 14 bases spanning the gap. The CDR3 extends over 14 amino acids. Germline V gene lookup returns CDR1 SNHLY and CDR2 FYNNEI.

This chain uses TRBV7-8 with TRBJ2-2; the D is unclear. V shed 5 bases and J shed 6 bases, with 22 bases lying between them. Germline-derived CDR1 and CDR2 are SGHVS and FQNEAQ. The CDR3 extends over 17 amino acids. For the CDR3, the DNA is TGTGCCAGCAGCCATAAAGTGGTGACAAAAAAACCCGGGGAGCTGTTTTTT. Translating gives CASSHKVVTKKPGELFF. Combining the CDR3 with reference TRBV7-8 and TRBJ2-2 gives the whole variable domain GAGVSQSPRYKVAKRGQDVALRCDPISGHVSLFWYQQALGQGPEFLTYFQNEAQLDKSGLPSDRFFAERPEGSVSTLKIQRTQQEDSAVYLCASSHKVVTKKPGELFFGEGSRLTVL.

With regard to this clonotype: A read error may be the cause here, since a much bigger clone is one base away. The chain links TRBV20-1 to TRBJ2-2; TRBD2 matches at 8 bases. J lost 6 bases, V lost 0 bases, and 9 bases had no gene match. Germline CDR1 DFQATT, CDR2 SNEGSKA (reference sequence). The CDR3 is made up of 16 amino acids. CDR3 sequence reads: CSARDRGGGASGELFF. CDR3 bases: TGCAGTGCTAGAGATCGGGGGGGGGGGGCCTCCGGGGAGCTGTTTTTT.

The rearrangement joins TRBV4-1 to TRBJ2-4; no clear D. Germline CDR1 and CDR2: MGHRA and YSYEKL. V was shortened by 2 bases and J by 4 bases, with 12 bases between the two germline ends. The CDR3 loop spans 15 amino acids. The CDR3 spells CASSQFARDKNIQYF. The CDR3 coding sequence is TGCGCCAGCAGCCAATTTGCTAGGGATAAAAACATTCAGTACTTC.

This clonotype was seen ten or more times. The chain uses TRBV7-2 and TRBJ2-7; D is undetermined. Trimming took 1 base from V and 2 from J, leaving 15 bases between them. This CDR3 spans 16 amino acids. Germline V gene lookup returns CDR1 SGHTA and CDR2 FQGNSA. The CDR3 DNA reads as TGTGCCAGCAGCTTAGGCATCAACAGCCGACCCTACGAGCAGTACTTC. It encodes CASSLGINSRPYEQYF.

Only a few counts were recorded for this clonotype. V and J are TRBV20-1 and TRBJ1-2; TRBD1 matches 9 bases. Germline assignment: CDR1 DFQATT and CDR2 SNEGSKA (reference sequence). The CDR3 covers 15 residues. J lost 4 bases, V lost 8 bases, and 14 bases had no gene match. The CDR3 region is CSYVFPGQGSYGYTF. CDR3 bases: TGCAGTTACGTGTTCCCGGGACAGGGATCCTATGGCTACACCTTC.

The chain has TRBV10-3 and TRBJ2-7; D gene ambiguous. CDR1 and CDR2 (germline): ENHRY, SYGVKD. CDR3 length: 15 residues. Trimming took off 4 bases at V and 0 bases at J, with 13 bases between the two ends. The CDR3 nucleotides are TGTGCCATCAGTGTCGGCGCTGGAAGCTCCTACGAGCAGTACGTC. This translates into CAISVGAGSSYEQYV.

This clonotype was seen many times. The chain is built from TRBV7-2 and TRBJ2-1; 7 bases line up with TRBD2. CDR3 length: 15 residues. The junction had 3 bases not matched to a gene; V was cut back by 3 bases and J by 1 base. The germline V gene has CDR1 SGHTA and CDR2 FQGNSA. The CDR3 sequence is CASSFLAESYNEQFF. The CDR3 DNA is TGTGCCAGCAGCTTCCTAGCGGAATCCTACAATGAGCAGTTCTTC.

This clonotype was counted ten times or more. The V call is TRBV7-9, the J call TRBJ1-1; TRBD1 might be the D (5 bases). The CDR3 covers 13 residues. V lost 6 bases to trimming and J lost 7 bases, with 15 bases between them. Germline CDR1 reads SEHNR; CDR2 reads FQNEAQ (reference sequence). The CDR3 sequence is CASRRDLNFEAFF. DNA of the CDR3: TGTGCCAGCAGACGGGACCTCAACTTTGAAGCTTTCTTT. Complete variable domain (other parts from reference TRBV7-9 and TRBJ1-1): DTGVSQNPRHKITKRGQNVTFRCDPISEHNRLYWYRQTLGQGPEFLTYFQNEAQLEKSRLLSDRFSAERPKGSFSTLEIQRTEQGDSAMYLCASRRDLNFEAFFGQGTRLTVV.

This clonotype was counted a few times. The chain couples TRBV28 to TRBJ2-1; TRBD1 matches 8 bases. J was trimmed by 7 bases and V by 5 bases; bases with no gene match: 10. The CDR3 sequence is 15 residues long. In germline, CDR1 is MDHEN, CDR2 SYDVKM. In nucleotides, the CDR3 is TGTGCCAGCAGTCCGACCGGGACAGGAACAAATGAGCAGTTCTTC. This codes for CASSPTGTGTNEQFF.

Comment on this clonotype: It may be a read error: a sequence one base away is much more abundant. The chain links TRBV7-6 to TRBJ2-5; TRBD2 might be the D (5 bases). The CDR3 is 15 amino acids. The germline V gene has CDR1 SGHVS and CDR2 FNYEAQ. The CDR3 DNA sequence: TGTACCAGCACCACAGAGGGCAGGAGGACGGAGACCCAGTACTTC. As protein: CTSTTEGRRTETQYF. The variable domain in full, completed from reference TRBV7-6 and TRBJ2-5, reads GAGVSQSPRYKVTKRGQDVALRCDPISGHVSLYWYRQALGQGPEFLTYFNYEAQQDKSGLPNDRFSAERPEGSISTLTIQRTEQRDSAMYRCTSTTEGRRTETQYFGPGTRLLVL.

A remark on this clonotype: As the CDR3 is not closed by the conserved phenylalanine or tryptophan, this likely results from a read error. The chain has TRBV6-5 and TRBJ1-1; D unresolved. Trimming took off 5 bases at V and 0 bases at J, with 7 bases between the two ends. CDR3 length: 13 amino acids. The germline gives CDR1 MNHEY, CDR2 SVGAGI. CDR3 sequence (DNA): TGTGCCAGCAGTGACCTACTGAACACTGAAGCTTTCCTT. It encodes CASSDLLNTEAFL.

This clonotype has a handful of counts. The V and J genes are TRBV27 and TRBJ2-5; D might be TRBD1 (6 bases). Germline CDR1 is MNHEY and CDR2 is SMNVEV (reference sequence). V lost 3 bases to trimming and J lost 2 bases, with 10 bases between them. The CDR3 is made up of 14 amino acids. Here the CDR3 reads CASSFGGRQETQYF. In DNA form, the CDR3 reads TGTGCCAGCAGTTTTGGGGGCAGGCAAGAGACCCAGTACTTC.

This CDR3 is CASSQDPSANTEAFF. The CDR3, as DNA: TGCGCCAGCAGCCAAGATCCCTCAGCTAACACTGAAGCTTTCTTT. V usage is TRBV4-1 and J usage is TRBJ1-1; no definite D call. V was cut by 0 bases and J by 2 bases, with 10 bases left in between. The CDR3 is 15 residues long. CDR1 and CDR2 from the germline V gene are MGHRA and YSYEKL.

This clonotype was recorded at least ten times. CDR3 residues: CASSWGLAGVQETQYF. Here the CDR3 DNA reads TGTGCCAGCAGCTGGGGACTAGCGGGGGTTCAAGAGACCCAGTACTTC. The genes are TRBV7-2 and TRBJ2-5, with 14 bases identical to TRBD2. CDR3 size: 16 residues. Germline CDR1 and CDR2: SGHTA and FQGNSA. Trimming took 4 bases from V and 2 from J; bases not matched to a gene: 3.

This clonotype occurred many times. The chain has TRBV7-9 and TRBJ2-2; TRBD2 matches 8 bases. Germline V gene data show CDR1 as SEHNR and CDR2 as FQNEAQ (reference sequence). V trimming: 3 bases; J trimming: 3 bases; junction bases outside the gene matches: 3. The CDR3 has 15 residues. In DNA, the CDR3 is TGTGCCAGCAGCTTCGGGAGGGAGTACACCGGGGAGCTGTTTTTT. Protein: CASSFGREYTGELFF.

This clonotype was counted at least ten times. V is TRBV7-8 and J is TRBJ2-3, with D possibly being TRBD1 or TRBD2 (6 bases each). The germline V and J ends were trimmed by 4 bases and 5 bases, with 13 bases remaining between them. The CDR3 covers 14 residues. Germline V gene lookup returns CDR1 SGHVS and CDR2 FQNEAQ. CDR3 region: CASSWGAGRDTQYF. The CDR3 nucleotides are TGTGCCAGCAGCTGGGGGGCAGGGAGAGATACGCAGTATTTT. Combining the CDR3 with reference TRBV7-8 and TRBJ2-3 gives the whole variable domain GAGVSQSPRYKVAKRGQDVALRCDPISGHVSLFWYQQALGQGPEFLTYFQNEAQLDKSGLPSDRFFAERPEGSVSTLKIQRTQQEDSAVYLCASSWGAGRDTQYFGPGTRLTVL.

The genes are TRBV11-3 and TRBJ2-5; D is unclear. The ends were cut back, 5 bases at V and 2 bases at J, with 9 bases in the middle. This CDR3 has 13 amino acids. Germline CDR1 SGHNT, CDR2 YENEEA. This chain's CDR3 is CASSGYSQETQYF. CDR3 sequence (DNA): TGTGCCAGCAGCGGATACAGTCAAGAGACCCAGTACTTC. Using reference TRBV11-3 and TRBJ2-5 for the parts outside the CDR3, the full variable domain is EAGVVQSPRYKIIEKKQPVAFWCNPISGHNTLYWYLQNLGQGPELLIRYENEEAVDDSQLPKDRFSAERLKGVDSTLKIQPAELGDSAVYLCASSGYSQETQYFGPGTRLLVL.

This clonotype was seen only a few times. The chain is built from TRBV7-6 and TRBJ1-1, with D possibly TRBD1 on 6 matching bases. CDR3 length: 12 amino acids. CDR1 is SGHVS and CDR2 is FNYEAQ in the germline V gene. The ends were cut back, 5 bases at V and 7 bases at J, with 11 bases in the middle. The DNA for the CDR3 is TGTGCCAGCAGCGCGGACAGTTATGAAGCTTTCTTT. It specifies CASSADSYEAFF.

Many counts were recorded for this clonotype. This chain's CDR3 is CASSSLERTEAFF. For the CDR3, the DNA is TGTGCCAGCAGCTCCCTTGAAAGGACAGAAGCTTTCTTT. The chain joins TRBV7-6 to TRBJ1-1; the D gene is possibly TRBD1 (5 bases). The CDR3 consists of 13 residues. The V and J ends lost 4 bases and 8 bases respectively, with 14 bases between them. Germline values: CDR1 SGHVS, CDR2 FNYEAQ.

The rearrangement links TRBV29-1 to TRBJ1-2; a weak D match, TRBD1 (5 bases). Germline V gene lookup returns CDR1 SQVTM and CDR2 ANQGSEA. This CDR3 region has 15 residues. The ends were cut back, 2 bases at V and 7 bases at J, with 20 bases in the middle. The CDR3 protein is CSVETADIGALGYTF. DNA for the CDR3: TGCAGCGTTGAAACGGCGGACATCGGGGCTCTTGGCTACACCTTC.

This clonotype was picked up a small number of times. The chain has TRBV7-6 and TRBJ2-1; D is uncertain. CDR1 is SGHVS and CDR2 is FNYEAQ in the germline V gene. Trimming left V 1 base short and J 2 bases short, with 12 bases between. This CDR3 has 16 residues. The CDR3 region has the DNA TGTGCCAGCAGCTTAGAGTCCCAAATAACCTACAATGAGCAGTTCTTC. This translates into CASSLESQITYNEQFF. The complete variable domain, with remaining parts taken from reference TRBV7-6 and TRBJ2-1, reads GAGVSQSPRYKVTKRGQDVALRCDPISGHVSLYWYRQALGQGPEFLTYFNYEAQQDKSGLPNDRFSAERPEGSISTLTIQRTEQRDSAMYRCASSLESQITYNEQFFGPGTRLTVL.

In the case of this clonotype: A much larger clone lies one base from this, so it may be a read error. The V and J genes are TRBV7-2 and TRBJ1-3; D is undetermined. The CDR3 loop spans 12 amino acids. CDR1 SGHTA and CDR2 FQGNSA come from the germline V gene. CDR3 coding DNA: TGTGTCAGTCACCACTCTGGAAACACCATATATTTT. This gives the protein CVSHHSGNTIYF.

Concerning this clonotype itself: Germline and junction disagree at one end, which may indicate a read error. The chain combines TRBV7-7 with TRBJ2-5; D uncertain. The CDR3 sequence is 14 residues long. Germline V lookup: CDR1 SSHAT, CDR2 FNYEAQ (reference sequence). The CDR3 loop is CASSPNPTIETQYF. DNA of the CDR3: TGTGCTAGCAGCCCAAACCCAACGATCGAGACCCAGTACTTC. Full variable domain (remainder filled in from reference TRBV7-7 and TRBJ2-5): GAGVSQSPRYKVTKRGQDVTLRCDPISSHATLYWYQQALGQGPEFLTYFNYEAQPDKSGLPSDRFSAERPEGSISTLTIQRTEQRDSAMYRCASSPNPTIETQYFGPGTRLLVL.

This clonotype was seen only a few times. This rearrangement joins TRBV3-1 to TRBJ1-5; possible D gene TRBD1, 5 bases. Trimming stripped 3 bases from V and 3 bases from J, with 9 bases between. Germline-derived CDR1 and CDR2 are LGHDT and YNNKEL (reference sequence). There are 14 residues in the CDR3. The CDR3 DNA reads TGTGCCAGCAGCCAGGCGGGACCCAATCAGCCCCAGCATTTT. This encodes CASSQAGPNQPQHF.